The source of this TCR beta chain is a study of tissue T cells after allogeneic stem cell transplantation. Study-level information: Tissue samples with histologically apparent lymphocytes on H&E review were prioritized for sequencing. Broader study findings: Anatomically similar tissues had similar TCR repertoires within each patient. In patients and mice, blood and spleen missed much of tissue repertoire.

Generated by immunoSEQ multiplex PCR, the TCRdb table keeps only in-frame clones and is missing some. Of 1,300 to 1,500 clones in the sample, about 85% were seen once. All graft-versus-host disease patients had gastrointestinal involvement and received several lines of directed therapy. Trimming stripped 2 bases from V and 8 bases from J, with 18 bases between. This CDR3 contains 14 residues. The germline gives CDR1 SQVTM, CDR2 ANQGSEA. As concerns this clone: The target antigen is unknown.

Sample: esophageal tissue, taken at autopsy. This chain joins TRBV29-1 and TRBJ1-2; no reliable D call. This receptor was taken from a male patient aged 35-70 years with steroid-refractory graft-versus-host disease after an allogeneic stem cell transplant. Some T cells may be transferred from the graft donor. The CDR3 DNA sequence: TGCAGCGTTGAAAAAATGGGCGGAAGGGCCGGCTACACCTTC. The encoded protein is CSVEKMGGRAGYTF.